The 14 T cell receptor beta chains below all came from one sample that was sequenced in a study of T cell clonality in common variable immunodeficiency. Method: immunoSEQ multiplex PCR; TCRdb's copy keeps in-frame clones and lacks some. The sample contains some 39,000 clones, none of them singletons. Sequencing was carried out using peripheral blood mononuclear cells. These receptors all stem from a person between 18 and 69 years old in good health.

This clone was recorded a few times. Read coverage stops 3 residues before the CDR3 terminus; the germline J gene supplies the remainder. The genes are TRBV7-4 and TRBJ2-3; D gene ambiguous. The V gene lost 2 bases and the J gene lost 3 bases, with 15 bases spanning the gap. The CDR3 has 16 residues. The germline V gene encodes CDR1 SGHVT and CDR2 SQSDAQ. CDR3 DNA, as far as it was read: TGTGCCAGCAGCTTACTACAGACCAGTCAGACAGATACG. This gives the protein CASSLLQTSQTDT. The whole CDR3 protein is CASSLLQTSQTDTQYF.

This clone was seen many times. The CDR3 goes on 3 residues after the read ends, and that part is filled in from the germline J gene. This rearrangement joins TRBV29-1 to TRBJ2-5; D is perhaps TRBD1 (6 bases). In germline, CDR1 is SQVTM, CDR2 ANQGSEA. V was cut by 6 bases and J by 4 bases, with 15 bases left in between. CDR3 length: 13 amino acids. The DNA read from the CDR3 is TGCAGCGTCGGTGATGGGGGCACAGAGACC. The encoded protein is CSVGDGGTET. The complete CDR3 sequence is CSVGDGGTETQYF.

At least ten counts were recorded for this clone. Read coverage stops 3 residues before the CDR3 terminus; the germline J gene supplies the remainder. This chain connects TRBV5-1 to TRBJ2-3; TRBD2 matches 13 bases. The CDR3 sequence is 16 residues long. Germline V CDR1 and CDR2: SGHRS, YFSETQ. The V segment lost 2 bases and the J segment 4 bases; nucleotides outside the gene matches: 4. The CDR3 protein is CASSLGTSGISDTQYF. The covered CDR3 bases are TGCGCCAGCAGCTTAGGGACTAGCGGGATATCAGATACG. The full variable domain, completed using reference TRBV5-1 and TRBJ2-3, is KAGVTQTPRYLIKTRGQQVTLSCSPISGHRSVSWYQQTPGQGLQFLFEYFSETQRNKGNFPGRFSGRQFSNSRSEMNVSTLELGDSALYLCASSLGTSGISDTQYFGPGTRLTVL.

This clone was detected ten times or more. Read data end 3 residues before the CDR3 end; the end is taken from the germline J gene. The chain carries TRBV28 and TRBJ2-7; 10 bases align to TRBD2. With 6 bases clipped from V and 4 bases from J, the junction kept 18 bases outside the gene matches. Germline assignment: CDR1 MDHEN and CDR2 SYDVKM. The CDR3 consists of 18 residues. The chain's CDR3 is CASSRTIAGLAGVYEQYF. The DNA read from the CDR3 is TGTGCCAGCAGCCGTACTATCGCAGGCCTAGCGGGAGTTTACGAG.

This clone was counted many times. The read stops 3 residues short of the end of the CDR3; the missing end is completed from the germline J gene. The chain couples TRBV20-1 to TRBJ2-7; maybe TRBD1 (5 bases). CDR1 and CDR2 (germline): DFQATT, SNEGSKA (reference sequence). The CDR3 loop spans 11 amino acids. The V end was cut by 6 bases, the J end by 3 bases, with 9 bases between. The CDR3 spells CSAKDSYEQYF. The DNA read from the CDR3 is TGCAGTGCGAAAGACAGCTACGAG.

Many counts were recorded for this clone. The CDR3 end is not reached by the read, which stops 3 residues before it; the germline J gene fills it in. The V call is TRBV9, the J call TRBJ2-1, with 13 bases that match TRBD2. V gave up 4 bases and J gave up 8 bases; unmatched junction bases: 6. Germline V gives CDR1 SGDLS, CDR2 YYNGEE. This CDR3 has 15 residues. The sequenced CDR3 bases are TGTGCCAGCAGCCCCGGACTAGCGGGAGACCATGAG. Protein sequence: CASSPGLAGDHE. The complete CDR3 protein is CASSPGLAGDHEQFF.

This clone appeared many times. The read comes to an end 3 residues before the CDR3 does, leaving the germline J gene to fill in the end. The chain is built from TRBV5-1 and TRBJ1-2, with unresolved D. The CDR3 runs to 13 residues. Germline assignment: CDR1 SGHRS and CDR2 YFSETQ. Trimming stripped 3 bases from V and 3 bases from J, with 9 bases between. The DNA read from the CDR3 is TGCGCCAGCAGCTCCGAATACTACTATGGC. Translated: CASSSEYYYG. The CDR3 in its entirety is CASSSEYYYGYTF. Drawing the rest from reference TRBV5-1 and TRBJ1-2, the complete variable domain is KAGVTQTPRYLIKTRGQQVTLSCSPISGHRSVSWYQQTPGQGLQFLFEYFSETQRNKGNFPGRFSGRQFSNSRSEMNVSTLELGDSALYLCASSSEYYYGYTFGSGTRLTVV.

This clone was seen repeatedly, ten times or more. CDR3 sequence: CASRLESSSYEQYF. The part of the CDR3 DNA that was read is TGTGCCAGCAGGTTAGAATCATCTTCCTACGAG. This chain links TRBV5-4 with TRBJ2-7; D is unclear. The read ends 3 residues before the CDR3 terminus; that terminus is restored from the germline J gene. Trimming left V 5 bases short and J 1 base short, with 13 bases between. Germline values: CDR1 SGHNT, CDR2 YYREEE (reference sequence). The CDR3 consists of 14 residues.

On this clone: The CDR3 end is not reached by the read, which stops 3 residues before it; the germline J gene fills it in. The chain joins TRBV23-1 to TRBJ2-4, with D maybe TRBD1 (5 bases). TRBV23-1 counts as an open reading frame of uncertain function. This CDR3 spans 17 amino acids. The part of the CDR3 DNA that was read is TGCGCCAGCAGTCAATCGTTCGGCAGGGATAGGATTTATGGT. This gives the protein CASSQSFGRDRIYG. The whole CDR3 reads CASSQSFGRDRIYGQYF.

CDR3 DNA (partial): TGCGCCAGCAGTCAACTTAAGGGCGCTGAA. It is translated as CASSQLKGAE. The whole CDR3 is CASSQLKGAEAFF. The rearrangement uses TRBV23-1 and TRBJ1-1; D is unclear. Sequencing ends 3 residues short of the CDR3 end; the germline J gene provides the rest. TRBV23-1 is assigned to the ORF class and has an uncertain function. The CDR3 sequence is 13 residues long. The ends were cut back, 2 bases at V and 6 bases at J, with 10 bases in the middle.

There are many counts of this clone. The CDR3 is cut off 3 residues early in the read; its end comes from the germline J gene. The chain links TRBV5-1 to TRBJ1-2, with TRBD1 matching over 11 bases. This CDR3 has 16 residues. With 4 bases clipped from V and 1 base from J, the junction kept 6 bases outside the gene matches. Germline V gives CDR1 SGHRS, CDR2 YFSETQ. The CDR3 bases that were read are TGCGCCAGCAGCCACGGGGGGACAGGGGGTAACTATGGC. This encodes CASSHGGTGGNYG. The CDR3 reads in full as CASSHGGTGGNYGYTF.

This clone was counted many times. Read data end 3 residues before the CDR3 end; the end is taken from the germline J gene. The V gene is TRBV18, the J gene TRBJ1-4, with D uncertain. V was cut by 6 bases and J by 8 bases, with 7 bases left in between. The CDR3 consists of 11 residues. In germline, CDR1 is KGHSH, CDR2 LQKENI. The CDR3 is CASSRLEKLFF. The part of the CDR3 DNA that was read is TGTGCCAGCTCTCGACTCGAAAAA.

The sample holds many counts of this clone. The observed sequence ends 3 residues before the CDR3 terminus, with the missing tail filled in from the germline J gene. The chain couples TRBV2 to TRBJ2-7; D is undetermined. Per the germline V gene, CDR1 is SNHLY and CDR2 is FYNNEI. CDR3 size: 15 residues. V lost 1 base to trimming and J lost 0 bases, with 10 bases between them. This CDR3 reads CASSEGARNSYEQYF. CDR3 DNA (partial): TGTGCCAGCAGTGAAGGCGCCAGGAACTCCTACGAG.

This clone was seen many times. The CDR3 end lies 3 residues beyond the end of the read and is filled in from the germline J gene. V and J are TRBV20-1 and TRBJ2-7; no firm D call. The CDR3 runs 11 residues. The V end was cut by 6 bases, the J end by 4 bases, with 10 bases between. Per germline, CDR1 DFQATT and CDR2 SNEGSKA (reference sequence). The CDR3 bases that were read are TGCAGTGCCCCCTTCACTTACGAG. Translation gives CSAPFTYE. The entire CDR3 reads CSAPFTYEQYF.